This TCR beta chain was sequenced during a study of blood T cell repertoires in COVID-19. Across the study: The origin of the acute and convalescent COVID-19 samples was the United States, Italy and Spain. PBMCs, B-cell-depleted T cells, or T cells were the source of the cDNA or gDNA that made up the material.

Per the authors' pipeline: For nucleated cells, counts were estimated from reference gene primer amplification. Assay: immunoSEQ multiplex PCR; the TCRdb copy retains only in-frame clones and omits some. V and J calls and clone size are those listed in that table; D and trimming were worked out from the DNA. The sample yields some 210,000 clones, about nine tenths seen once. Trimming left V 5 bases short and J 5 bases short, with 21 bases between. This CDR3 region has 16 residues. The germline gives CDR1 SNHLY, CDR2 FYNNEI. Sequenced input: peripheral blood. This receptor was taken from a man aged 55-75 years who had recovered from COVID-19. V is TRBV2 and J is TRBJ2-5; perhaps TRBD2 as D (6 bases). The CDR3 region is CASSPGRQRPLETQYF. CDR3 DNA: TGTGCCAGCAGTCCAGGGAGGCAACGTCCGCTGGAGACCCAGTACTTC.